These 31 T cell receptor beta chains were sequenced from one sample in a study of EBV T-cell therapy then PD-1 blockade in nasopharyngeal carcinoma. Repertoires were generated with immunoSEQ multiplex PCR, while TCRdb's copy carries only in-frame clones and drops some. Of approximately 15,000 clones in the sample, around 84% were seen once. Treatment indicated: AdE1-LMPpoly-expanded autologous EBV-specific T-cell therapy followed by anti-PD-1 nivolumab. No antigen is known for these receptors. Source: CD8+ T cells from blood, taken around day 100 from a patient whose treatment included autologous EBV-specific T cells and nivolumab. These receptors originate from a man in his forties with nasopharyngeal carcinoma.

The V and J genes are TRBV6-4 and TRBJ1-6, with unresolved D. Trimming took 0 bases from V and 5 from J, leaving 8 bases between them. This CDR3 is 15 amino acids long. Germline CDR1 is MRHNA and CDR2 is SNTAGT. The CDR3: CASSDSSRDNSPLHF. CDR3 sequence (DNA): TGTGCCAGCAGTGACTCTTCACGGGATAATTCACCCCTCCACTTT.

This clone was counted between two and nine times. The chain couples TRBV5-1 to TRBJ2-7, with 10 bases fitting TRBD2. Germline CDR1 SGHRS, CDR2 YFSETQ. The V and J ends lost 4 bases and 0 bases, in that order; junction bases with no gene match: 7. This CDR3 is 16 amino acids long. CDR3 sequence (DNA): TGCGCCAGCAGCAGAGAGGGACTAGCGAGCTCCTACGAGCAGTACTTC. Amino acid sequence: CASSREGLASSYEQYF.

The rearrangement links TRBV6-6 to TRBJ2-5; no reliable D call. CDR1 is MNHNY and CDR2 is SVGAGI in the germline V gene (reference sequence). The length of the CDR3 is 16 residues. V was shortened by 1 base and J by 1 base, with 13 bases between the two germline ends. As DNA, the CDR3 is TGTGCCAGCAGTTACTGGGCTTGGGCTTCCCAAGAGACCCAGTACTTC. Protein product: CASSYWAWASQETQYF.

The CDR3: CASSQDRGFFYEQYF. The CDR3 nucleotides read TGCGCCAGCAGCCAAGATCGCGGTTTCTTCTACGAGCAGTACTTC. J is TRBJ2-7 and V is TRBV4-1; D unclear. The ends were cut back, 0 bases at V and 3 bases at J, with 12 bases in the middle. Germline CDR1 MGHRA, CDR2 YSYEKL. This CDR3 has 15 amino acids.

The CDR3: CASSFNTGNTIYF. DNA of the CDR3: TGTGCCAGCAGCTTCAATACGGGAAACACCATATATTTT. The rearrangement links TRBV13 to TRBJ1-3; D call uncertain. CDR1 PRHDT and CDR2 FYEKMQ come from the germline V gene (reference sequence). Trimming left V 3 bases short and J 4 bases short, with 7 bases between. There are 13 residues in the CDR3.

The V call is TRBV9, the J call TRBJ1-3; 7 bases are shared with TRBD1. This CDR3 has 18 amino acids. CDR1 is SGDLS, CDR2 YYNGEE, per germline. J lost 5 bases, V lost 0 bases, and 14 bases had no gene match. The CDR3 DNA sequence: TGTGCCAGCAGCGTAGGTAGGGGGATCGGGACAGTCAGAAACACCATATATTTT. Translation gives CASSVGRGIGTVRNTIYF.

This clone was observed once. This chain uses TRBV7-9 with TRBJ1-2; the D is unclear. V lost 1 base and J 8 bases, leaving 8 bases between the germline ends. This CDR3 contains 12 residues. Germline V gene lookup returns CDR1 SEHNR and CDR2 FQNEAQ (reference sequence). CDR3 in amino acids: CASSLGLKGYTF. In DNA form, the CDR3 reads TGTGCCAGCAGCTTAGGACTCAAGGGCTACACCTTC.

The rearrangement joins TRBV2 to TRBJ2-7; 7 nucleotides agree with TRBD1. V lost 4 bases, J lost 0 bases, and 0 bases stayed unmatched. CDR1 SNHLY and CDR2 FYNNEI come from the germline V gene. This CDR3 region has 13 residues. In DNA form, the CDR3 reads TGTGCCAGCAGTGGGGACAGCTCCTACGAGCAGTACTTC. The encoded protein is CASSGDSSYEQYF.

The V gene is TRBV29-1, the J gene TRBJ1-1, with D maybe TRBD1 (6 bases). The germline V gene has CDR1 SQVTM and CDR2 ANQGSEA. V lost 2 bases to trimming and J lost 7 bases, with 14 bases between them. The CDR3 covers 13 residues. In nucleotides, the CDR3 is TGCAGCGTTGAATGGGGAGGGGGGCATGAAGCTTTCTTT. Its protein product is CSVEWGGGHEAFF. The full variable domain, with the rest looked up from reference TRBV29-1 and TRBJ1-1, is SAVISQKPSRDICQRGTSLTIQCQVDSQVTMMFWYRQQPGQSLTLIATANQGSEATYESGFVIDKFPISRPNLTFSTLTVSNMSPEDSSIYLCSVEWGGGHEAFFGQGTRLTVV.

The rearrangement uses TRBV15 and TRBJ1-1; 7 nucleotides agree with TRBD1. The V segment lost 4 bases and the J segment 6 bases; nucleotides outside the gene matches: 2. Germline CDR1 is LNHNV and CDR2 is YYDKDF (reference sequence). The length of the CDR3 is 12 residues. The CDR3 is CATSKRGPEAFF. The DNA of the CDR3 is TGTGCCACCAGCAAAAGGGGGCCTGAAGCTTTCTTT.

V is TRBV27 and J is TRBJ2-7; D tentatively reads TRBD1 or TRBD2 (5 bases each). The CDR3 length is 13 residues. Looked up from germline, CDR1 is MNHEY and CDR2 is SMNVEV (reference sequence). The ends were cut back, 3 bases at V and 3 bases at J, with 9 bases in the middle. This CDR3 is CASSFGADYEQYF. DNA of the CDR3: TGTGCCAGCAGTTTCGGGGCAGACTACGAGCAGTACTTC.

This clone has only one observation. Here the CDR3 reads CASSYSIGRRAYEQYF. CDR3 sequence (DNA): TGTGCCAGCAGTTACTCGATAGGGAGGAGGGCCTACGAGCAGTACTTC. The chain carries TRBV6-5 and TRBJ2-7, with TRBD2 as a possible D gene (6 bases). Trimming removed 0 bases at V and 2 bases at J, with 14 bases between. This CDR3 contains 16 residues. CDR1 is MNHEY, CDR2 SVGAGI, per germline.

V usage is TRBV14 and J usage is TRBJ1-2, with TRBD1 matching 8 bases. V dropped 0 bases and J dropped 1; count of bases not matched to a gene: 4. The CDR3 consists of 16 residues. Germline CDR1 and CDR2: SGHDN and FVKESK. The CDR3 DNA follows: TGTGCCAGCAGCCAAGATGCAGGGGGCTATAACTATGGCTACACCTTC. Translation: CASSQDAGGYNYGYTF.

This rearrangement joins TRBV29-1 to TRBJ2-7, with 11 bases fitting TRBD2. This CDR3 spans 13 amino acids. Per the germline V gene, CDR1 is SQVTM and CDR2 is ANQGSEA. The V gene end was trimmed by 5 bases and the J gene end by 7 bases; junction bases not matched to a gene: 7. The CDR3 bases are TGCAGCGTTTCTAGCGGGGGGCCTCGGGAGCAGTACTTC. Its protein is CSVSSGGPREQYF.

This clone was observed a few times. Here the CDR3 reads CASSARQGYNEQFF. The CDR3 DNA reads TGTGCCAGCAGCGCCAGACAGGGTTACAATGAGCAGTTCTTC. This chain uses TRBV7-9 with TRBJ2-1, with 7 positions matching TRBD1. In germline, CDR1 is SEHNR, CDR2 FQNEAQ (reference sequence). This CDR3 comprises 14 residues. V shed 5 bases, J shed 4 bases, and the junction held 5 bases outside the gene matches.

The chain combines TRBV4-1 with TRBJ1-3; possibly TRBD1 for D (5 bases). The CDR3 runs to 15 residues. CDR1 and CDR2 (germline): MGHRA, YSYEKL. V lost 1 base, J lost 4 bases, and 11 bases lay in between. CDR3 sequence: CASSQVMRDGNTIYF. The CDR3 DNA sequence: TGCGCCAGCAGCCAAGTGATGAGGGACGGAAACACCATATATTTT.

This chain joins TRBV3-1 (or the pseudogene TRBV3-2) and TRBJ1-1, with D maybe TRBD1 (5 bases). The germline V gene has CDR1 LGHDT and CDR2 YNNKEL (reference sequence). The CDR3 runs to 16 residues. Trimming took off 5 bases at V and 1 base at J, with 17 bases between the two ends. CDR3: CASSSEVWTRNTEAFF. CDR3 DNA sequence: TGTGCCAGCAGCTCCGAGGTCTGGACAAGGAACACTGAAGCTTTCTTT.

The genes are TRBV7-2 and TRBJ2-7; TRBD1 agrees at 9 bases. Germline V CDR1 and CDR2: SGHTA, FQGNSA. The CDR3 spans 14 residues. J was trimmed by 2 bases and V by 4 bases; bases with no gene match: 3. This chain's CDR3 is CASSSGQGPYEQYF. CDR3 bases: TGTGCCAGCAGCTCGGGACAGGGTCCCTACGAGCAGTACTTC. Full variable domain (outside the CDR3, taken from reference TRBV7-2 and TRBJ2-7): GAGVSQSPSNKVTEKGKDVELRCDPISGHTALYWYRQSLGQGLEFLIYFQGNSAPDKSGLPSDRFSAERTGGSVSTLTIQRTQQEDSAVYLCASSSGQGPYEQYFGPGTRLTVT.

This sequence joins TRBV6-1 and TRBJ1-6; TRBD1 might be the D (5 bases). CDR3 length: 15 residues. V was clipped by 1 base and J by 7 bases, with 11 bases between them. Germline CDR1 reads MNHNS; CDR2 reads SASEGT. In DNA form, the CDR3 reads TGTGCCAGCAGTGAAGATGGGGGATCGAATTCACCCCTCCACTTT. Translation: CASSEDGGSNSPLHF.

The CDR3 DNA is TGTGCCAGCAGCTCGCGGACAGGGGGCATCTACAATGAGCAGTTCTTC. It yields the protein CASSSRTGGIYNEQFF. The chain recombines TRBV11-3 with TRBJ2-1; 11 nucleotides match TRBD1. From germline, CDR1 is SGHNT and CDR2 YENEEA. The V and J ends lost 4 bases and 3 bases, in that order; junction bases with no gene match: 5. The CDR3 is 16 residues long.

CDR3 sequence: CASSQDRGTVSYEQYF. In DNA, the CDR3 is TGCGCCAGCAGCCAAGATCGAGGGACAGTGTCCTACGAGCAGTACTTC. This rearrangement joins TRBV4-3 to TRBJ2-7; 7 nucleotides align to TRBD1. The junction had 6 bases not matched to a gene; V was cut back by 0 bases and J by 1 base. CDR3 length equals 16 residues. CDR1 LGHNA and CDR2 YSLEER come from the germline V gene.

J is TRBJ2-2 and V is TRBV6-4, with TRBD1 matching over 7 bases. The J segment lost 3 bases and the V segment lost 2 bases, leaving 0 bases of the junction unmatched. The CDR3 runs to 14 residues. Germline V gene sequence: CDR1 MRHNA, CDR2 SNTAGT. CDR3 sequence reads: CASSDQGDTGELFF. CDR3 sequence (DNA): TGTGCCAGCAGTGACCAGGGGGACACCGGGGAGCTGTTTTTT.

The rearrangement uses TRBV4-3 and TRBJ2-2; maybe TRBD2 (6 bases). The V end lost 0 bases, the J end lost 5 bases, and 13 bases lay between the germline ends. The germline V gene encodes CDR1 LGHNA and CDR2 YSLEER. The CDR3 has 16 amino acids. In DNA form, the CDR3 reads TGCGCCAGCAGCCAAGATCCCCCGGGGGTAACCGGGGAGCTGTTTTTT. Its protein product is CASSQDPPGVTGELFF.

This clone was counted once. The V call is TRBV4-1, the J call TRBJ1-2; D call uncertain. Germline V gene sequence: CDR1 MGHRA, CDR2 YSYEKL. Trimming took off 6 bases at V and 0 bases at J, with 5 bases between the two ends. This CDR3 contains 12 residues. The CDR3, as DNA: TGCGCCAGCAGGGGATCTAACTATGGCTACACCTTC. Translation: CASRGSNYGYTF.

The V call is TRBV7-9, the J call TRBJ1-4, with D unresolved. There are 19 residues in the CDR3. Trimming removed 2 bases at V and 0 bases at J, with 19 bases between. Germline V gene sequence: CDR1 SEHNR, CDR2 FQNEAQ (reference sequence). CDR3 loop: CASSLSPTGILATNEKLFF. The CDR3 region has the DNA TGTGCCAGCAGCTTAAGTCCGACCGGGATCTTAGCAACTAATGAAAAACTGTTTTTT.

The chain has TRBV6-6 and TRBJ1-5; D is uncertain. Trimming left V 2 bases short and J 2 bases short, with 1 base between. The CDR3 contains 12 residues. Per the germline V gene, CDR1 is MNHNY and CDR2 is SVGAGI (reference sequence). The CDR3 protein is CASSYGNQPQHF. The CDR3, as DNA: TGTGCCAGCAGTTACGGCAATCAGCCCCAGCATTTT.

This clone was seen a single time. The V call is TRBV7-9, the J call TRBJ1-2, with D possibly being TRBD1 (5 bases). CDR1 and CDR2 from the germline V gene are SEHNR and FQNEAQ (reference sequence). V shed 1 base and J shed 3 bases, with 12 bases lying between them. The CDR3 is 15 residues long. CDR3 in amino acids: CASSLETLGDYGYTF. CDR3 nucleotides: TGTGCCAGCAGCTTAGAGACCCTAGGGGACTATGGCTACACCTTC.

The chain recombines TRBV28 with TRBJ2-5; 7 bases agree with TRBD2. The germline gives CDR1 MDHEN, CDR2 SYDVKM. Losses at the gene ends were 3 bases for V and 3 bases for J; bases not matched to a gene: 7. The CDR3 spans 15 residues. The CDR3 coding sequence is TGTGCCAGCAGTTTTGAAAGGCGGGGGAAAGAGACCCAGTACTTC. The encoded protein is CASSFERRGKETQYF.

The rearrangement uses TRBV5-1 and TRBJ2-1; 9 bases align to TRBD2. Germline loops: CDR1 SGHRS, CDR2 YFSETQ. This CDR3 contains 17 residues. V shed 1 base, J shed 2 bases, and the junction held 7 bases outside the gene matches. CDR3 in amino acids: CASSLSPAGGPYNEQFF. CDR3 DNA: TGCGCCAGCAGCTTGAGCCCAGCGGGGGGCCCCTACAATGAGCAGTTCTTC.

This rearrangement joins TRBV27 to TRBJ2-3, with TRBD1 matching 8 bases. Germline assignment: CDR1 MNHEY and CDR2 SMNVEV (reference sequence). CDR3 length: 15 amino acids. The ends lost 2 bases at V and 4 bases at J; junction bases unmatched: 5. CDR3 region: CASSLMQGAADTQYF. In nucleotides, the CDR3 is TGTGCCAGCAGTTTAATGCAGGGGGCTGCAGATACGCAGTATTTT.

This clone came up a few times. V usage is TRBV4-1 and J usage is TRBJ1-3; no reliable D call. The CDR3 runs 15 residues. Germline CDR1 reads MGHRA; CDR2 reads YSYEKL. The V end lost 6 bases, the J end lost 0 bases, and 12 bases lay between the germline ends. In nucleotides, the CDR3 is TGCGCCAGCAGGTCACAGACCTCCTCTGGAAACACCATATATTTT. This encodes CASRSQTSSGNTIYF.